The 19 T cell receptor beta chains presented below share a single source sample, sequenced in a study of preoperative IRX-2 immunotherapy in early breast cancer. Sample treatment: preoperative locoregional IRX-2 cytokine immunotherapy. Sequenced by immunoSEQ multiplex PCR; TCRdb stores in-frame clones only, minus some. The table lists 39,000 or so clones, 70% to 85% of them singletons, with over 1% in the top ten. The sequencing used tumor tissue, collected after IRX-2 immunotherapy. Source of these receptors: a human donor with breast cancer.

In this sample, this clone turned up a few times. This rearrangement joins TRBV6-8 to TRBJ1-1; 7 bases map to TRBD1. Losses at the gene ends were 10 bases for V and 2 bases for J; bases not matched to a gene: 10. This CDR3 spans 14 amino acids. Germline assignment: CDR1 MNHGY and CDR2 SAAAGT. CDR3 sequence (DNA): TGTGCCATCAGAACCGGGACAGCAAACACTGAAGCTTTCTTT. This sequence encodes CAIRTGTANTEAFF.

The table lists this clone with a few counts. The J gene is TRBJ2-7, the V gene TRBV27, with TRBD1 identical over 10 bases. CDR3 size: 15 residues. V gave up 4 bases and J gave up 3 bases; unmatched junction bases: 6. Germline-derived CDR1 and CDR2 are MNHEY and SMNVEV (reference sequence). The CDR3 loop reads CASSSATGGLYEQYF. Written as DNA, the CDR3 is TGTGCCAGCAGTTCGGCGACAGGGGGCCTCTACGAGCAGTACTTC.

The chain combines TRBV7-1 with TRBJ2-2; D may be TRBD2 (5 bases). TRBV7-1 is recorded as an ORF, its role being uncertain. The CDR3 has 16 amino acids. The V gene lost 4 bases and the J gene lost 8 bases, with 20 bases spanning the gap. The CDR3 protein is CASSLSGGFYAGELFF. CDR3 in DNA: TGTGCCAGCAGCTTATCCGGAGGATTTTACGCAGGGGAGCTGTTTTTT.

V is TRBV28 and J is TRBJ2-7; 10 positions match TRBD1. The junction had 5 bases not matched to a gene; V was cut back by 6 bases and J by 3 bases. The CDR3 has 14 amino acids. In germline, CDR1 is MDHEN, CDR2 SYDVKM. In DNA, the CDR3 is TGTGCCAGCAGAGACGGGACAGGGGTCTACGAGCAGTACTTC. Translating it yields CASRDGTGVYEQYF.

The sample holds a few counts of this clone. The chain links TRBV19 to TRBJ1-6; D is ambiguous. This CDR3 comprises 13 residues. The germline CDR1 and CDR2 sequences are LNHDA and SQIVND (reference sequence). V dropped 0 bases and J dropped 7 bases, with 4 bases sitting between them. The CDR3 loop reads CASSIERNSPLHF. The CDR3 DNA is TGTGCCAGTAGTATAGAACGGAATTCACCCCTCCACTTT.

With respect to this clone: Germline is not matched at one junction end, which may reflect a read error. The J gene is TRBJ1-1, the V gene TRBV6-7; 9 bases are shared with TRBD1. TRBV6-7 is filed as an ORF, its function uncertain. The CDR3 consists of 16 residues. Written as DNA, the CDR3 is TGTACCAGCAGTAATCTCCGGGGACAGGGTAACACTGAAGCTTTCTTT. Protein product: CTSSNLRGQGNTEAFF.

The V call is TRBV7-5, the J call TRBJ2-7; TRBD2, the D gene given by the table, was not confirmed from the DNA. TRBV7-5 is shown as a pseudogene. The CDR3 extends over 16 amino acids. As DNA, the CDR3 is TGTGCCAGCAGCACCCACCTAGCGGGTGGGCCCTACGAGCAGTACTTC. Translation: CASSTHLAGGPYEQYF.

This chain joins TRBV5-1 and TRBJ2-1; 12 bases align to TRBD2. V lost 2 bases and J lost 7; bases outside the gene matches: 4. Per the germline V gene, CDR1 is SGHRS and CDR2 is YFSETQ. CDR3 length equals 15 residues. The CDR3 nucleotides are TGCGCCAGCAGCTTAATGACTAGCGGGGGTAATGAGCAGTTCTTC. Protein sequence: CASSLMTSGGNEQFF.

This clone was counted a few times. The V gene is TRBV6-8, the J gene TRBJ1-5, with unresolved D. Trimming stripped 5 bases from V and 3 bases from J, with 11 bases between. CDR3 size: 14 residues. Germline V gives CDR1 MNHGY, CDR2 SAAAGT. CDR3 DNA sequence: TGTGCCAGCAGTGCGGGGTTGGTCAATCAGCCCCAGCATTTT. This encodes CASSAGLVNQPQHF.

The chain is built from TRBV10-2 and TRBJ1-1; 7 bases align to TRBD1. Germline assignment: CDR1 WSHSY and CDR2 SAAADI. Germline trimming cut 2 bases from V and 4 bases from J; bases unmatched to any gene: 4. This CDR3 is 14 amino acids long. CDR3 loop: CASSEKGASTEAFF. CDR3 nucleotides: TGCGCCAGCAGTGAGAAGGGGGCGAGCACTGAAGCTTTCTTT.

The V and J genes are TRBV10-3 and TRBJ1-5; D is unresolved. CDR1 is ENHRY, CDR2 SYGVKD, per germline. CDR3 length equals 14 residues. Trimming shortened V by 2 bases and J by 7 bases, and 12 bases separated the two germline ends. In DNA form, the CDR3 reads TGTGCCATCAGTGAGGGGGAAACGAGACAGCCCCAGCATTTT. Protein: CAISEGETRQPQHF.

The rearrangement links TRBV5-1 to TRBJ1-1, with a weak D call TRBD1 (5 bases). Trimming pared 7 bases from V and 7 bases from J, leaving 29 bases between. The CDR3 has 17 residues. CDR1 SGHRS and CDR2 YFSETQ come from the germline V gene. CDR3 nucleotides: TGCGCCAGCGCACGAGGATCAAGCGGGCAGGGCGGCGGTGAAGCTTTCTTT. This gives the protein CASARGSSGQGGGEAFF.

The rearrangement uses TRBV19 and TRBJ1-4; 10 bases match TRBD1. Germline values: CDR1 LNHDA, CDR2 SQIVND (reference sequence). CDR3 size: 14 residues. The trim removed 5 bases at V and 7 bases at J, leaving 4 bases unmatched. CDR3 residues: CASSDRGLSEKLFF. As DNA, the CDR3 is TGTGCCAGTAGTGACAGGGGGCTGTCTGAAAAACTGTTTTTT. Full variable domain (outside the CDR3, taken from reference TRBV19 and TRBJ1-4): DGGITQSPKYLFRKEGQNVTLSCEQNLNHDAMYWYRQDPGQGLRLIYYSQIVNDFQKGDIAEGYSVSREKKESFPLTVTSAQKNPTAFYLCASSDRGLSEKLFFGSGTQLSVL.

The chain is built from TRBV15 and TRBJ1-2, with 7 bases lining up with TRBD1. The CDR3 consists of 14 residues. V trimming: 4 bases; J trimming: 4 bases; junction bases outside the gene matches: 6. Per the germline V gene, CDR1 is LNHNV and CDR2 is YYDKDF (reference sequence). The CDR3 loop is CATSMTGSLYGYTF. The CDR3 DNA reads as TGTGCCACCAGCATGACAGGGTCCCTCTATGGCTACACCTTC.

V is TRBV6-8 and J is TRBJ1-4; a weak D match, TRBD1 (5 bases). The germline V gene has CDR1 MNHGY and CDR2 SAAAGT. CDR3 length: 12 amino acids. Trimming took off 6 bases at V and 11 bases at J, with 13 bases between the two ends. CDR3 residues: CASRAGGEKLFF. The CDR3 nucleotides are TGTGCCAGCAGGGCGGGGGGGGAGAAACTGTTTTTT.

This clone appeared a single time. V and J are TRBV11-3 and TRBJ2-7; D unclear. The CDR3 covers 14 residues. V lost 3 bases and J lost 0, with 9 bases in between. From germline, CDR1 is SGHNT and CDR2 YENEEA. The chain's CDR3 is CASSLGQNSYEQYF. CDR3 nucleotides: TGTGCCAGCAGCTTGGGCCAGAACTCCTACGAGCAGTACTTC.

This clone was counted once. The CDR3 DNA is TGTGCCAGTAGTCCGGGAGCACCCGGGACAGTATGGGGCAATGAGCAGTTCTTC. It yields the protein CASSPGAPGTVWGNEQFF. The V and J genes are TRBV19 and TRBJ2-1; weak D call: TRBD1 (7 bases). V was pared by 5 bases and J by 6 bases, with 26 bases between. CDR1 and CDR2 (germline): LNHDA, SQIVND (reference sequence). The CDR3 totals 18 residues. Looking up the rest from reference TRBV19 and TRBJ2-1 gives the full variable domain: DGGITQSPKYLFRKEGQNVTLSCEQNLNHDAMYWYRQDPGQGLRLIYYSQIVNDFQKGDIAEGYSVSREKKESFPLTVTSAQKNPTAFYLCASSPGAPGTVWGNEQFFGPGTRLTVL.

The gene calls are TRBV19 and TRBJ1-3, with 9 bases matching TRBD1. J gave up 8 bases and V 8 bases, and 7 bases lay outside the gene matches. Looked up from germline, CDR1 is LNHDA and CDR2 is SQIVND (reference sequence). This CDR3 comprises 13 residues. CDR3 nucleotides: TGTGCCAGTCGGATACAGGGGGCAGACACCATATATTTT. It translates to CASRIQGADTIYF.

The sample holds a few counts of this clone. The rearrangement uses TRBV6-8 and TRBJ2-5; the match to TRBD2 covers 7 bases. The ends lost 11 bases at V and 4 bases at J; junction bases unmatched: 7. The CDR3 loop spans 12 amino acids. Germline V lookup: CDR1 MNHGY, CDR2 SAAAGT. CDR3 in DNA: TGTGCCGTGGGGAGGGAAGGAGAGACCCAGTACTTC. It specifies CAVGREGETQYF.